This T cell receptor (beta chain) was captured by sequencing in a study of long-term antiretroviral therapy in people with HIV. PBMC samples from each donor numbered at least one pre-ART and at least two post-ART. Among participants with HIV, every one received treatment in the United States. This clone is deemed medium-sized. The antigen remains unidentified. Study observations and caveats: Post-ART diversity increased but stayed below transplant donor controls.

With survey level as its setting, the immunoSEQ assay was v3.0. Generated by immunoSEQ multiplex PCR, the TCRdb table keeps only in-frame clones and is missing some. The table records just under 35,000 clones, around 83% of them present only once. Unmatched junction bases numbered 6, after V lost 0 bases and J lost 5 bases. Germline V gene data show CDR1 as SEHNR and CDR2 as FQNEAQ (reference sequence). The CDR3 is 15 amino acids. The sequence was obtained from a woman aged 25 to 39 with HIV. The rearrangement uses TRBV7-9 and TRBJ1-1; 7 nucleotides match TRBD1. Specimen: unsorted PBMCs, collected 2.7 to 2.9 years before starting antiretroviral therapy. The CDR3 loop reads CASSLAGFRGTEAFF. CDR3 DNA sequence: TGTGCCAGCAGCTTAGCAGGGTTCAGGGGGACTGAAGCTTTCTTT.